These T cell receptor beta chains were read from a single sample in a study of blood T cell repertoires in COVID-19. Only in-frame clones appear in the TCRdb table, and some are missing; sequencing was by immunoSEQ multiplex PCR. The table records 250,000 to 350,000 clones, around nine tenths of them present only once. Material for sequencing was peripheral blood. These receptors were obtained from a woman aged 60 to 75 with acute or convalescent COVID-19. Both conserved end residues are part of each CDR3. Fields, in order: D gene, J gene, V gene, clone size, CDR3 DNA, CDR3 protein. A D gene is named only where the DNA matches it firmly. Size is stated for part of the rows, as once, few or many counts, or as a class when the clone is expanded.

D: TRBD1
J: TRBJ1-2
V: TRBV4-1
size: -
DNA: TGCGCCAGCAGCCAACCGGACAGGATCTATGGCTACACCTTC
CDR3: CASSQPDRIYGYTF

D: TRBD2
J: TRBJ2-1
V: TRBV28
size: -
DNA: TGTGCCAGCAGTCCATCGGGACTAGCCACCTACAATGAGCAGTTCTTC
CDR3: CASSPSGLATYNEQFF

D: TRBD2
J: TRBJ2-1
V: TRBV28
size: -
DNA: TGTGCCAGCAGTTCCAGACTAGCGGGAGATGGGTACAATGAGCAGTTCTTC
CDR3: CASSSRLAGDGYNEQFF

D: TRBD1
J: TRBJ1-1
V: TRBV19
size: -
DNA: TGTGCCAGTATCCCAGTCGGAGACAGGGAATTGACGGCTTTCTTT
CDR3: CASIPVGDRELTAFF

D: TRBD2
J: TRBJ2-1
V: TRBV7-3
size: once
DNA: TGTGCCAGCAGCCTACTTCTCTCCGGGACTAGCGGGAGGAGGGCCGAAAATGAGCAGTTCTTC
CDR3: CASSLLLSGTSGRRAENEQFF

D: TRBD1
J: TRBJ2-7
V: TRBV4-3
size: -
DNA: TGCGCCAGCAGCCAAGATATCGGGACAGTTCCCTACGAGCAGTACTTC
CDR3: CASSQDIGTVPYEQYF

D: TRBD2
J: TRBJ2-3
V: TRBV28
size: -
DNA: TGTGCCATCTTAGCGGGAGGGCCTATCGATACGCAGTATTTT
CDR3: CAILAGGPIDTQYF

D: TRBD2
J: TRBJ2-5
V: TRBV12-3/TRBV12-4
size: -
DNA: TGTGCCAGCAGTCGAGCGGGGTTGGAGACCCAGTACTTC
CDR3: CASSRAGLETQYF

D: TRBD1
J: TRBJ2-2
V: TRBV18
size: -
DNA: TGTGCCAGCTCACCCCGAGGGGGCCCGAGCACCGGGGAGCTGTTTTTT
CDR3: CASSPRGGPSTGELFF

D: -
J: TRBJ2-4
V: TRBV30
size: -
DNA: TGTGCCTGGAGTGTAGGGGTGCAGAACATTCAGTACTTC
CDR3: CAWSVGVQNIQYF

D: -
J: TRBJ2-3
V: TRBV18
size: -
DNA: TGTGCCAGCTCACCGCAGAGCACAGATACGCAGTATTTT
CDR3: CASSPQSTDTQYF

D: -
J: TRBJ2-7
V: TRBV6-5
size: -
DNA: TGTGCCAGCAGATTGGGGGGCGAGCAGTACTTC
CDR3: CASRLGGEQYF

D: -
J: TRBJ1-3
V: TRBV19
size: -
DNA: TGTGCCAGTGGTGAACCGGGGGGGGCTGGAAACACCATATATTTT
CDR3: CASGEPGGAGNTIYF

D: TRBD1
J: TRBJ2-7
V: TRBV7-9
size: -
DNA: TGTGCCAGCAGCCCCGGGACAGTCTCCTACGAGCAGTACTTC
CDR3: CASSPGTVSYEQYF

D: TRBD2
J: TRBJ2-5
V: TRBV7-6
size: -
DNA: TGTGCCAGCAGTTCTTCTCCGGGACTAGGGGAAGAGACCCAGTACTTC
CDR3: CASSSSPGLGEETQYF

D: TRBD1
J: TRBJ1-1
V: TRBV5-1
size: -
DNA: TGCGCCAGCAGACGAGGACAGGGAGCTTGGGACACTGAAGCTTTCTTT
CDR3: CASRRGQGAWDTEAFF

D: -
J: TRBJ2-1
V: TRBV2
size: few
DNA: TGTGCCAGCAGTGTGGACAGCTTTAATGAGCAGTTCTTC
CDR3: CASSVDSFNEQFF

D: -
J: TRBJ1-5
V: TRBV27
size: -
DNA: TGTGCCAGCAGGGGACAAGGCAATCAGCCCCAGCATTTT
CDR3: CASRGQGNQPQHF

D: TRBD2
J: TRBJ2-1
V: TRBV20-1
size: -
DNA: TGCAGTGCTAGTAGGGGACTAGCGGGGGTCGAGCAGTTCTTC
CDR3: CSASRGLAGVEQFF

D: TRBD1
J: TRBJ1-2
V: TRBV27
size: -
DNA: TGTGCCAGCAGCCAACAGGGGTACTATGGCTACACCTTC
CDR3: CASSQQGYYGYTF

D: TRBD2
J: TRBJ2-5
V: TRBV9
size: -
DNA: TGTGCCAGCAGCGTTGGACTAGCGGGAGGCCTGTACCAAGAGACCCAGTACTTC
CDR3: CASSVGLAGGLYQETQYF

D: -
J: TRBJ1-1
V: TRBV7-3
size: few
DNA: TGTGCCAGCAGCAAGACAGGGAACACTGAAGCTTTCTTT
CDR3: CASSKTGNTEAFF

D: -
J: TRBJ2-7
V: TRBV18
size: -
DNA: TGTGCCAGCTCACCTAGCTCCTACGAGCAGTACTTC
CDR3: CASSPSSYEQYF

D: TRBD1
J: TRBJ2-7
V: TRBV14
size: -
DNA: TGTGCCAGCAGCCAACAAGACAGGGGCGGCGAGCAGTACTTC
CDR3: CASSQQDRGGEQYF

D: TRBD1
J: TRBJ1-2
V: TRBV5-1
size: -
DNA: TGCGCCAGCAGCGGGACGACAGGGCCGGAGGAGGGCTACACCTTC
CDR3: CASSGTTGPEEGYTF

D: -
J: TRBJ1-1
V: TRBV6-5
size: once
DNA: TGTGCCAGCATTAGAAGTGGGGGCTGGGAGACTGAAGCTTTCTTT
CDR3: CASIRSGGWETEAFF

D: -
J: TRBJ1-2
V: TRBV7-8
size: once
DNA: TGTGCCAGCAGCCACAACAGCTATGGCTACACCTTC
CDR3: CASSHNSYGYTF

D: TRBD2
J: TRBJ2-7
V: TRBV5-8
size: -
DNA: TGTGCCAGCAGCTTTTTTTCCAGCGGGGGGACCTACGAGCAGTACTTC
CDR3: CASSFFSSGGTYEQYF

D: -
J: TRBJ1-5
V: TRBV30
size: -
DNA: TGTGCCTGGAGTGTAGGGAGTAGCAATCAGCCCCAGCATTTT
CDR3: CAWSVGSSNQPQHF

D: TRBD1
J: TRBJ2-3
V: TRBV5-5
size: -
DNA: TGTGCCAGCAGCTTGGGTATAGAACAGGGGCGGACAGATACGCAGTATTTT
CDR3: CASSLGIEQGRTDTQYF

D: TRBD2
J: TRBJ2-1
V: TRBV5-5
size: -
DNA: TGTGCCAGCAGCTCCCCTGGGAGCGGGAGGTTAGATGAGCAGTTCTTC
CDR3: CASSSPGSGRLDEQFF

D: -
J: TRBJ2-1
V: TRBV2
size: -
DNA: TGTGCCAGCAGTGAAGGGGCGACCTCCTACAATGAGCAGTTCTTC
CDR3: CASSEGATSYNEQFF

D: -
J: TRBJ2-3
V: TRBV3-1/TRBV3-2
size: -
DNA: TGTGCCAGCGGCCGGGGAGATGAGCAGTATTTT
CDR3: CASGRGDEQYF

D: TRBD2
J: TRBJ2-3
V: TRBV24-1
size: -
DNA: TGTGCCACCAGTGATCGGACTAGCGGGGTCACAGATACGCAGTATTTT
CDR3: CATSDRTSGVTDTQYF

D: TRBD1
J: TRBJ1-2
V: TRBV7-8
size: few
DNA: TGTGCCAGCAGCCTAGGGGGCTGGGTCTATGGCTACACCTTC
CDR3: CASSLGGWVYGYTF

D: -
J: TRBJ1-2
V: TRBV19
size: few
DNA: TGTGCCAGCACCCCAGGGAACTATGGCTACACCTTC
CDR3: CASTPGNYGYTF

D: -
J: TRBJ1-2
V: TRBV6-5
size: -
DNA: TGTGCCAGCAGTAAGAGTTTTAACTATGGCTACACCTTC
CDR3: CASSKSFNYGYTF

D: -
J: TRBJ1-3
V: TRBV28
size: -
DNA: TGTGCCAGCCGCAGGGGTCCAGGAAACACCATATATTTT
CDR3: CASRRGPGNTIYF

D: -
J: TRBJ1-5
V: TRBV19
size: -
DNA: TGTGCCAGTAGTCTTAGCAATCAGCCCCAGCATTTT
CDR3: CASSLSNQPQHF

D: -
J: TRBJ1-1
V: TRBV20-1
size: -
DNA: TGCAGTGCAAACAGGGCGACTGAAGCTTTCTTT
CDR3: CSANRATEAFF

D: -
J: TRBJ1-6
V: TRBV18
size: -
DNA: TGTGCCAGCTCAGGAGGCGGGGGAGCCTATAATTCACCCCTCCACTTT
CDR3: CASSGGGGAYNSPLHF

D: -
J: TRBJ2-7
V: TRBV5-1
size: -
DNA: TGCGCCAGCAGCTTGAACAGTAACTACGAGCAGTACTTC
CDR3: CASSLNSNYEQYF

D: -
J: TRBJ2-7
V: TRBV28
size: -
DNA: TGTGCCAGCAGTTTCGGGGACATTCGCGAGCAGTACTTC
CDR3: CASSFGDIREQYF

D: TRBD1
J: TRBJ2-4
V: TRBV27
size: -
DNA: TGTGCCAGCAGTTTAGGGACAGGGATCAACCTTCAGTACTTC
CDR3: CASSLGTGINLQYF

D: TRBD2
J: TRBJ2-3
V: TRBV6-1
size: -
DNA: TGTGCCAGCAGTGATGGTAGCGGGGGGATTACGCAGTATTTT
CDR3: CASSDGSGGITQYF

D: TRBD1
J: TRBJ2-7
V: TRBV7-2
size: -
DNA: TGTGCCAGCAGCTTAGCCGGGACAGGAATAGGCGAGCAGTACTTC
CDR3: CASSLAGTGIGEQYF

D: -
J: TRBJ1-1
V: TRBV9
size: -
DNA: TGTGCCAGCAGCGTAGCTGGACACCTGGGCACTGAAGCTTTCTTT
CDR3: CASSVAGHLGTEAFF

D: -
J: TRBJ1-3
V: TRBV2
size: -
DNA: TGTGCCAGCACCAGGGCCAGGGATGGAAACACCATATATTTT
CDR3: CASTRARDGNTIYF

D: -
J: TRBJ1-5
V: TRBV19
size: -
DNA: TGTGCCAGTAGTATAGCGTATCAGCCCCAGCATTTT
CDR3: CASSIAYQPQHF

D: -
J: TRBJ1-5
V: TRBV27
size: -
DNA: TGTGCCAGCAGACCAGGGTTGATGTTTGGTCAGCCCCAGCATTTT
CDR3: CASRPGLMFGQPQHF

D: TRBD1
J: TRBJ1-2
V: TRBV18
size: -
DNA: TGTGCCAGCTCACCTGGACAGGGGGCGGACTATGGCTACACCTTC
CDR3: CASSPGQGADYGYTF

D: -
J: TRBJ1-2
V: TRBV4-3
size: -
DNA: TGCGCCAGCAGCCAAGATGGTTCAGGAGGGCTCTATGGCTACACCTTC
CDR3: CASSQDGSGGLYGYTF

D: TRBD1
J: TRBJ1-5
V: TRBV29-1
size: few
DNA: TGCAGCGTCCAAACAGGGGTACAGCAGCCCCAGCATTTT
CDR3: CSVQTGVQQPQHF

D: -
J: TRBJ2-2
V: TRBV11-2
size: -
DNA: TGTGCCACCAGGGCAGGGGCCGGGGAGCTGTTTTTT
CDR3: CATRAGAGELFF

D: TRBD1
J: TRBJ1-2
V: TRBV7-8
size: -
DNA: TGTGCCAGCAGCTTGGCACAGGGGGTGGGTGGCTACACCTTC
CDR3: CASSLAQGVGGYTF

D: -
J: TRBJ1-6
V: TRBV7-8
size: -
DNA: TGTGCCAGCAGCTTAGCGTTAGCCCAGGGGCTGGATTCACCCCTCCACTTT
CDR3: CASSLALAQGLDSPLHF

D: TRBD2
J: TRBJ2-1
V: TRBV9
size: -
DNA: TGTGCCAGCAGCCCCCGGGCTAGCGGGGTCAATGAGCAGTTCTTC
CDR3: CASSPRASGVNEQFF